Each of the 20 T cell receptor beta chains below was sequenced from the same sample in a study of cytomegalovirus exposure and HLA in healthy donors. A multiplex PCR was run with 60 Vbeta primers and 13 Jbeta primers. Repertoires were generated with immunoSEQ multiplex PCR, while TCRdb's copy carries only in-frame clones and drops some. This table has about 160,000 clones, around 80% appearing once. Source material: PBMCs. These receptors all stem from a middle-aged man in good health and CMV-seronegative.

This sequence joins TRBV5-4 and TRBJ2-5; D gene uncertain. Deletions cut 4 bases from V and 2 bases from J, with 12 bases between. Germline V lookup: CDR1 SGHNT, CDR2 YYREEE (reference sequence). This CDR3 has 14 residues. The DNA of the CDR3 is TGTGCCAGCAGCCTTCAAACAGTACAAGAGACCCAGTACTTC. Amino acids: CASSLQTVQETQYF.

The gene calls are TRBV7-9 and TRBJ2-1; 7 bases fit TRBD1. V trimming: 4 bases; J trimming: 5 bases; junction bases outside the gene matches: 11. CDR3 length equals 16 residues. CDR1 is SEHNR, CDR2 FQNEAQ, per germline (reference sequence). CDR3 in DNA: TGTGCCAGCAGCTCCGCCCGAGACAGGGATAACAATGAGCAGTTCTTC. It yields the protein CASSSARDRDNNEQFF.

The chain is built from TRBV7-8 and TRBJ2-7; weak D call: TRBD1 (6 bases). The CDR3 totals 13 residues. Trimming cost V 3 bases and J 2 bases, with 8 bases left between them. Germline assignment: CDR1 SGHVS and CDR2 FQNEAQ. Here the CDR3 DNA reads TGTGCCAGCAGCTTTCGGACAGCCTACGAGCAGTACTTC. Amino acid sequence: CASSFRTAYEQYF.

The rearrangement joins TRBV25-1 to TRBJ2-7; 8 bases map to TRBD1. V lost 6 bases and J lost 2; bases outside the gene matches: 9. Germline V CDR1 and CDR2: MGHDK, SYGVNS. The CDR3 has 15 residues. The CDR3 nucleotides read TGTGCCAGCAGCGGTCCGAGACAGGGGCCCTACGAGCAGTACTTC. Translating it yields CASSGPRQGPYEQYF.

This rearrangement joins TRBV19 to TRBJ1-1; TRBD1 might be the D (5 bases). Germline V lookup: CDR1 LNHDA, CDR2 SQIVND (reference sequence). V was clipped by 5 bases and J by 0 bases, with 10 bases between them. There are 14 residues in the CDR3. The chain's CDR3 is CASSAGRVNTEAFF. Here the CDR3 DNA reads TGTGCCAGTAGTGCAGGGAGGGTGAACACTGAAGCTTTCTTT.

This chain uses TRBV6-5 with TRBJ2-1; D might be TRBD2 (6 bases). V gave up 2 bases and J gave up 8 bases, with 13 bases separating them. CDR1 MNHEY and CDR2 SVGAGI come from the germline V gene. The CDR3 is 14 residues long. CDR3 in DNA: TGTGCCAGCAGTTACGCGACTAGATCGGATGAGCAGTTCTTC. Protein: CASSYATRSDEQFF.

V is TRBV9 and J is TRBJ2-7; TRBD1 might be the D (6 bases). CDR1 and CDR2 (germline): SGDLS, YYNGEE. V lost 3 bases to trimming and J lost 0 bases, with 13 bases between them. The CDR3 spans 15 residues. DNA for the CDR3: TGTGCCAGCAGCGCGGGGACAACAAGCTCCTACGAGCAGTACTTC. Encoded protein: CASSAGTTSSYEQYF.

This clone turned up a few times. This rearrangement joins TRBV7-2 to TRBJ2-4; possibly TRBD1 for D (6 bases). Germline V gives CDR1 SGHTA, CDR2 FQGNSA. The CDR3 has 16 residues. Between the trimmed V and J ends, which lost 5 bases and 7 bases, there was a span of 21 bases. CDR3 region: CASSPGWGSTGNIQYF. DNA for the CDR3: TGTGCCAGCAGCCCCGGCTGGGGATCCACAGGGAACATTCAGTACTTC.

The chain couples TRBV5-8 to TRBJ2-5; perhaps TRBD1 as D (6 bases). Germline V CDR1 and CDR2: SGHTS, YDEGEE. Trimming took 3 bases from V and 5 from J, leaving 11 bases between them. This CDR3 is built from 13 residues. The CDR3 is CASSYGTSETQYF. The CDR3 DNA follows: TGTGCCAGCAGCTATGGGACATCGGAGACCCAGTACTTC.

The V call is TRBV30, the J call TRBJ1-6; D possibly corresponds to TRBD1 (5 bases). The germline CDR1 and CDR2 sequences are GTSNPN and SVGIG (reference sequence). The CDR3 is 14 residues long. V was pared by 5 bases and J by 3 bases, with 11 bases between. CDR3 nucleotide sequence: TGTGCCTGGGGGGATGACAGCTATAATTCACCCCTCCACTTT. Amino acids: CAWGDDSYNSPLHF. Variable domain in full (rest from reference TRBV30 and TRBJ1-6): SQTIHQWPATLVQPVGSPLSLECTVEGTSNPNLYWYRQAAGRGLQLLFYSVGIGQISSEVPQNLSASRPQDRQFILSSKKLLLSDSGFYLCAWGDDSYNSPLHFGNGTRLTVT.

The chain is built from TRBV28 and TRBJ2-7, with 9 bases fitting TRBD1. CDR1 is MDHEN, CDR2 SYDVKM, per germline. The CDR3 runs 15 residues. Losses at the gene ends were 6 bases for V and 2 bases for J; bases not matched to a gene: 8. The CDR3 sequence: CASSFNRGPPYEQYF. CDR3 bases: TGTGCCAGCAGCTTCAACAGGGGGCCCCCCTACGAGCAGTACTTC.

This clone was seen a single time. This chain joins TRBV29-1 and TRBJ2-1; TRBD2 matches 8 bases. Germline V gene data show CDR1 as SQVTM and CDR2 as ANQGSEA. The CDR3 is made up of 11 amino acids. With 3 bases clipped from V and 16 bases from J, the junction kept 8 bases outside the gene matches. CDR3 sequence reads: CSVDFAGGGFF. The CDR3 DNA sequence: TGCAGCGTTGATTTCGCGGGAGGAGGATTCTTC.

For the CDR3, the DNA is TGCGCCAGCAGCCGACAGTTAATAGCCGATAGGGTCCTATCGTCCGAGCAGTACTTC. The encoded protein is CASSRQLIADRVLSSEQYF. The J gene is TRBJ2-7, the V gene TRBV5-1, with a tentative D call TRBD1 (5 bases). CDR1 and CDR2 from the germline V gene are SGHRS and YFSETQ. The CDR3 is 19 amino acids. V shed 4 bases and J shed 6 bases, with 32 bases lying between them. Supplemented by reference TRBV5-1 and TRBJ2-7, the full variable domain reads KAGVTQTPRYLIKTRGQQVTLSCSPISGHRSVSWYQQTPGQGLQFLFEYFSETQRNKGNFPGRFSGRQFSNSRSEMNVSTLELGDSALYLCASSRQLIADRVLSSEQYFGPGTRLTVT.

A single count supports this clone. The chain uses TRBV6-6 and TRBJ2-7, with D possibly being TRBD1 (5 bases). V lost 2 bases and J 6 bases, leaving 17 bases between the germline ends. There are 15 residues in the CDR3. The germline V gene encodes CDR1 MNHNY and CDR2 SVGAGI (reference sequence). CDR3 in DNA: TGTGCCAGCAGTTACGTGATAGAGAGTGGGGCCGAGCAGTACTTC. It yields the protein CASSYVIESGAEQYF.

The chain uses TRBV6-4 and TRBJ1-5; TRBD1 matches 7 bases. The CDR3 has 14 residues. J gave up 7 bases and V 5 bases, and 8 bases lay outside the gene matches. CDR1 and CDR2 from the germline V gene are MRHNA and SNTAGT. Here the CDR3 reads CASSPETGNQPQHF. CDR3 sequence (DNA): TGTGCCAGCAGTCCTGAGACAGGGAACCAGCCCCAGCATTTT.

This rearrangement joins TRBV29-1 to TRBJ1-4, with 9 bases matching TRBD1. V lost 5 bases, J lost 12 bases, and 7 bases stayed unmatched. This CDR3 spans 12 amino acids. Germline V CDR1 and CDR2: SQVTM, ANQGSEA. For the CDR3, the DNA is TGCAGCGTTAGGGGACAGGGTGGAGAACTGTTTTTT. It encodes CSVRGQGGELFF.

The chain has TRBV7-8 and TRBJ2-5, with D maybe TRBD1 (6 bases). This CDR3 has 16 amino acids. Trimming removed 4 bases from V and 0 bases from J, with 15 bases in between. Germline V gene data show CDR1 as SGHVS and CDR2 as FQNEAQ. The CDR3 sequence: CASSSRTDPYQETQYF. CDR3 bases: TGTGCCAGCAGCTCCCGGACAGATCCGTACCAAGAGACCCAGTACTTC.

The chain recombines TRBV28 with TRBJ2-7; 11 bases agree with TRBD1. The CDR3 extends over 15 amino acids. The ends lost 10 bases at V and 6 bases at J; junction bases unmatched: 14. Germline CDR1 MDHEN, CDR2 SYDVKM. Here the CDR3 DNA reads TGTGCCATTTCCGAGGGACAGGGGGTTTATCTCGAGCAGTACTTC. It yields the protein CAISEGQGVYLEQYF. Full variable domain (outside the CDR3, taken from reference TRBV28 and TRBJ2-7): DVKVTQSSRYLVKRTGEKVFLECVQDMDHENMFWYRQDPGLGLRLIYFSYDVKMKEKGDIPEGYSVSREKKERFSLILESASTNQTSMYLCAISEGQGVYLEQYFGPGTRLTVT.

The CDR3 region has the DNA TGTGCCAGCTCACCGGACAGGGGCATGAACACTGAAGCTTTCTTT. Residues: CASSPDRGMNTEAFF. The chain couples TRBV18 to TRBJ1-1, with 9 bases lining up with TRBD1. Germline V gene lookup returns CDR1 KGHSH and CDR2 LQKENI. V shed 3 bases and J 0 bases; nucleotides not matched to a gene: 2. This CDR3 is 15 amino acids long.

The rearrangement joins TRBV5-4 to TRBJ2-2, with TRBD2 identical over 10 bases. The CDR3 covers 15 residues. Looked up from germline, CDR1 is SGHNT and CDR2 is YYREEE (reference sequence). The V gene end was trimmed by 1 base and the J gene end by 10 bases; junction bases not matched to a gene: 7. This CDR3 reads CASSLWTSGLEELFF. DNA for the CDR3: TGTGCCAGCAGCTTGTGGACTAGCGGACTGGAGGAGCTGTTTTTT.